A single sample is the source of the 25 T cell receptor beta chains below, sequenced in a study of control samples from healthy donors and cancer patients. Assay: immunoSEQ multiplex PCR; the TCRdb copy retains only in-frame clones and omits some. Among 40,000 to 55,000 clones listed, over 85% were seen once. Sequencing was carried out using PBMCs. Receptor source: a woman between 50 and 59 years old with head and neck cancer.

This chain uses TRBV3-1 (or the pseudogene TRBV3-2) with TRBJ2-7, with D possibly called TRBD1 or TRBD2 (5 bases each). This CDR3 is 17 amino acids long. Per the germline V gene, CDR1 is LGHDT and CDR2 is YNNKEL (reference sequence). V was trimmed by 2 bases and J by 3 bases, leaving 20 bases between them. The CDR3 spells CASSQKTRRDGIYEQYF. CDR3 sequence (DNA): TGTGCCAGCAGCCAAAAAACCCGAAGGGACGGGATCTACGAGCAGTACTTC.

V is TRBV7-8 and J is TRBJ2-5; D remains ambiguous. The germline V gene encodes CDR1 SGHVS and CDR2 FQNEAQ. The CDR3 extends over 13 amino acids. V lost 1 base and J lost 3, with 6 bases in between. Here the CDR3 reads CASSLEVEETQYF. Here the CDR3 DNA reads TGTGCCAGCAGCTTAGAGGTAGAAGAGACCCAGTACTTC.

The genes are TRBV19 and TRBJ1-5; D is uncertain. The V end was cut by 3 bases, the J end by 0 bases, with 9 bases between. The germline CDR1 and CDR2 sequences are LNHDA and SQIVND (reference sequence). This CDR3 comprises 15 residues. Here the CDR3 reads CASSIGVNSNQPQHF. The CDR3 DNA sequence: TGTGCCAGTAGTATCGGGGTGAATAGCAATCAGCCCCAGCATTTT.

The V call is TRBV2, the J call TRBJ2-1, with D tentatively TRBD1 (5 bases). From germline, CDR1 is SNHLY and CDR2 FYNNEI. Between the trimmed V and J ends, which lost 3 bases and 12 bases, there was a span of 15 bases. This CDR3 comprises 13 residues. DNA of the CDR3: TGTGCCAGCAGTGAGGAAAGACAGACCCTGCAGTTCTTC. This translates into CASSEERQTLQFF.

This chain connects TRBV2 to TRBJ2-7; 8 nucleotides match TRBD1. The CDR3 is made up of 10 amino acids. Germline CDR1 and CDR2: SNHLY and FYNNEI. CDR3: CAAGGNEQYF. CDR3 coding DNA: TGTGCTGCAGGGGGCAACGAGCAGTACTTC.

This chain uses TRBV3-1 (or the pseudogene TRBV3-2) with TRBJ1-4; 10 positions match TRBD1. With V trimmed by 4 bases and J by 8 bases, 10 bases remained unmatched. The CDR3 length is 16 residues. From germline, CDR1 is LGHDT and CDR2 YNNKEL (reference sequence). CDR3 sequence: CASSLSGTGVGEKLFF. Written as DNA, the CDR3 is TGTGCCAGCAGCCTCTCCGGGACAGGGGTTGGGGAAAAACTGTTTTTT.

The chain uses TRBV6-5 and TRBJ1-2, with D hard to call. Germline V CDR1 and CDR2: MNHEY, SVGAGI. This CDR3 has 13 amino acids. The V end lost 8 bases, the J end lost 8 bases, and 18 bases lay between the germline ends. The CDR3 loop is CASSRRRVDGYTF. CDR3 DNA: TGTGCCAGCTCCCGGAGGAGGGTTGACGGCTACACCTTC.

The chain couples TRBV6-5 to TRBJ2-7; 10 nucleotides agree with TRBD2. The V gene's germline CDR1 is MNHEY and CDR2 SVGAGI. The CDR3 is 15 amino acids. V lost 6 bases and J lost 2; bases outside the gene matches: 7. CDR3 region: CASRSNSGGTYEQYF. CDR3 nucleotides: TGTGCCAGCAGATCCAATAGCGGGGGGACCTACGAGCAGTACTTC.

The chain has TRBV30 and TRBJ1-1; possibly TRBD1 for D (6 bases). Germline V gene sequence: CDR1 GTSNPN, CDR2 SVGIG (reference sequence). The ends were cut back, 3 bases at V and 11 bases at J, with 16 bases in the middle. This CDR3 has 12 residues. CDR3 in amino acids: CAWSPVTRGAFF. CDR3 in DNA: TGTGCCTGGAGCCCGGTGACGAGGGGGGCTTTCTTT.

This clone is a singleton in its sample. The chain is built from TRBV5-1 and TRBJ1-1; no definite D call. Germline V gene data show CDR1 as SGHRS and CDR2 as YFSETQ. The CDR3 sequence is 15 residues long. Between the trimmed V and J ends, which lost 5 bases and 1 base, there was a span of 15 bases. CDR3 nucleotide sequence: TGCGCCAGCAGTCGCGCCCAGGAGACGAACACTGAAGCTTTCTTT. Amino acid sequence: CASSRAQETNTEAFF.

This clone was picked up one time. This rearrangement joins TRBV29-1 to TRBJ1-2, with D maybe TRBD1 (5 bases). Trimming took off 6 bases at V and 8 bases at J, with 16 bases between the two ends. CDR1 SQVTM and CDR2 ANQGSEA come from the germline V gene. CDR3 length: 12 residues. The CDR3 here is CSVPRARGGYTF. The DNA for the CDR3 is TGCAGCGTCCCCAGGGCCCGTGGGGGCTACACCTTC. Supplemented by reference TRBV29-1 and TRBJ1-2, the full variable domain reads SAVISQKPSRDICQRGTSLTIQCQVDSQVTMMFWYRQQPGQSLTLIATANQGSEATYESGFVIDKFPISRPNLTFSTLTVSNMSPEDSSIYLCSVPRARGGYTFGSGTRLTVV.

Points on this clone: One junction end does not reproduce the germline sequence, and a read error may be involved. The CDR3 spells CASSMPATNKKLFF. The CDR3 region has the DNA TGTGCCAGTAGTATGCCCGCAACTAATAAAAAACTGTTTTTT. The gene calls are TRBV19 and TRBJ1-4; D unclear. The CDR3 is 14 amino acids. Germline V gene sequence: CDR1 LNHDA, CDR2 SQIVND (reference sequence).

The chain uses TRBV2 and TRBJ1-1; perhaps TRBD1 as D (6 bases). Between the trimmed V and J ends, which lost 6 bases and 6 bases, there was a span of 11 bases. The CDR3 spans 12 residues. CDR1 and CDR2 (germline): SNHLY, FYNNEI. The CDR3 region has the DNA TGTGCCAGCAGCGACAGGACAGCTGAAGCTTTCTTT. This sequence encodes CASSDRTAEAFF.

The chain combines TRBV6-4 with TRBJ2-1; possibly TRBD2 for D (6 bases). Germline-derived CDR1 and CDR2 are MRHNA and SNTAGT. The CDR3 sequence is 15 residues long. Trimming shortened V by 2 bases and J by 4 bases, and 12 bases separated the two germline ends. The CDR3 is CASSDGAGGYNEQFF. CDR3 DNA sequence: TGTGCCAGCAGTGACGGAGCAGGAGGGTACAATGAGCAGTTCTTC.

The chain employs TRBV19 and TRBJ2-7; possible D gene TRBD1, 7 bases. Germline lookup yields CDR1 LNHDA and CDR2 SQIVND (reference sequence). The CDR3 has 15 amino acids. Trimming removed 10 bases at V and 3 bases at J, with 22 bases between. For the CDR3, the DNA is TGTGCCACCTCTCCTCCCGGGGGACAGATCTACGAGCAGTACTTC. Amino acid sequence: CATSPPGGQIYEQYF.

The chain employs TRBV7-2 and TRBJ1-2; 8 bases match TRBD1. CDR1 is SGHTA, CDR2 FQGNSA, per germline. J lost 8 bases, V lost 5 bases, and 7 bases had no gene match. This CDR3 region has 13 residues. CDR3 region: CASSPSTGDGYTF. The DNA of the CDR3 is TGTGCCAGCAGCCCCTCGACAGGGGACGGCTACACCTTC.

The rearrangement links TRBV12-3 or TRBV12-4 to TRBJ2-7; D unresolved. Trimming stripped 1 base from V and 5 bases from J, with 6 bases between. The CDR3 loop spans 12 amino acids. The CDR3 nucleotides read TGTGCCAGCAGTTTAGGAGGTGACGAGCAGTACTTC. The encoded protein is CASSLGGDEQYF.

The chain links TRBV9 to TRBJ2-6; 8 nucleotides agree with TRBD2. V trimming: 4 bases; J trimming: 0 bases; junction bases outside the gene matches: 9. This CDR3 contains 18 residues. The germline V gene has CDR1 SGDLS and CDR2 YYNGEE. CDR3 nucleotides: TGTGCCAGCAGCCCCGATAGCGGGGCCAGCTCTGGGGCCAACGTCCTGACTTTC. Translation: CASSPDSGASSGANVLTF.

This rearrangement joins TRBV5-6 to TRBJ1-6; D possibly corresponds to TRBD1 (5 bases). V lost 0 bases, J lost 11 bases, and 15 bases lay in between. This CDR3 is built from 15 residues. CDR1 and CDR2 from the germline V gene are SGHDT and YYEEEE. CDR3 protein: CASSLAAQGRAPLHF. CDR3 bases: TGTGCCAGCAGCTTGGCCGCCCAGGGTAGGGCACCCCTCCACTTT.

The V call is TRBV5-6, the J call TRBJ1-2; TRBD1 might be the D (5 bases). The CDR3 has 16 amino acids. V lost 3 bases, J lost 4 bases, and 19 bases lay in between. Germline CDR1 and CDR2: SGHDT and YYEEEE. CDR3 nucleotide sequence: TGTGCCAGCAGCTCGGGACCCTTGAGTGGGGCCTATGGCTACACCTTC. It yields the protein CASSSGPLSGAYGYTF.

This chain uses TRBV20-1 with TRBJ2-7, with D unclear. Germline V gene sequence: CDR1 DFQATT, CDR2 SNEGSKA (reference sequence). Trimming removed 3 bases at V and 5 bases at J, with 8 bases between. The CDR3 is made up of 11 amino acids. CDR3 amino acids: CSASKWDEQYF. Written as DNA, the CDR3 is TGCAGTGCTAGTAAATGGGACGAGCAGTACTTC.

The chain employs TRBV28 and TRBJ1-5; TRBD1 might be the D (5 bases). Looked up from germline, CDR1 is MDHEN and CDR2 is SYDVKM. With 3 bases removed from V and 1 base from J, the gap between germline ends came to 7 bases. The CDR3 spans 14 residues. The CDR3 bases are TGTGCCAGCAGTTTCCCAGGGAGCAATCAGCCCCAGCATTTT. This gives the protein CASSFPGSNQPQHF.

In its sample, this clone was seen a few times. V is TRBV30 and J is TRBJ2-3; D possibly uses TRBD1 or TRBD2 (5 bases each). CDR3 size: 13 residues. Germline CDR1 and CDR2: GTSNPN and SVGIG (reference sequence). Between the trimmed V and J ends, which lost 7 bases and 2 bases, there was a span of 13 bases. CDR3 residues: CASRPGATDTQYF. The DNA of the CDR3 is TGTGCCTCGCGTCCCGGGGCCACAGATACGCAGTATTTT.

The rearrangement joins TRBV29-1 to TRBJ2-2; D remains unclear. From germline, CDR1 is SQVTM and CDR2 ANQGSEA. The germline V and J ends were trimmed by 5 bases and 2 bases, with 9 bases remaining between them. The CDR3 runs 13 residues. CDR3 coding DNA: TGCAGCGTTAGCGAACCCAACACCGGGGAGCTGTTTTTT. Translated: CSVSEPNTGELFF.

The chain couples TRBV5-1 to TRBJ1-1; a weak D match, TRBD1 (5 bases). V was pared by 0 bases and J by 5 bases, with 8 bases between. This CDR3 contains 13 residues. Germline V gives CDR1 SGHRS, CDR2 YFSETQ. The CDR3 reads CASSLEGATEAFF. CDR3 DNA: TGCGCCAGCAGCTTGGAAGGGGCGACTGAAGCTTTCTTT.